The rows below give T cell receptor beta chains drawn from one sample of a study of blood T cell repertoires in COVID-19. Profiled with immunoSEQ multiplex PCR; TCRdb holds only in-frame clones, not every one. The sample lists hundreds of thousands of clones; 75% to 90% were seen once. Sequenced input: PBMCs or T cells enriched from blood (not recorded which). These TCRs come from a man in his thirties or forties who had recovered from COVID-19. CDR3s include the opening cysteine and the closing phenylalanine or tryptophan. D genes are given only for firm matches. Not every row has a clone size; where given, it reads once, few, many or a size class.

>TRBV18|15|TRBJ1-3|TRBD1|-
CASSQTGARRNTIYF
TGTGCCAGCTCACAAACAGGGGCTCGGAGGAACACCATATATTTT
>TRBV19|14|TRBJ1-1|-|-
CASRVLLADTEAFF
TGTGCCAGTAGGGTTTTGCTCGCGGACACTGAAGCTTTCTTT
>TRBV7-2|13|TRBJ1-6|-|-
CASSLGRREPLHF
TGTGCCAGCAGCTTAGGTCGCAGGGAACCCCTCCACTTT
>TRBV20-1|14|TRBJ2-7|-|-
CSASPWAVPYEQYF
TGCAGTGCTAGTCCATGGGCCGTACCCTACGAGCAGTACTTC
>TRBV13|13|TRBJ1-1|-|once
CASSLRRYTEAFF
TGTGCCAGCAGCCTCCGGCGGTACACTGAAGCTTTCTTT
>TRBV6-5|13|TRBJ1-1|TRBD1|few
CASSYRQGREAFF
TGTGCCAGCAGTTACCGACAGGGGAGGGAAGCTTTCTTT
>TRBV5-4|14|TRBJ1-2|TRBD1|few
CASSLGTGGYGYTF
TGTGCCAGCAGCTTGGGGACAGGCGGCTATGGCTACACCTTC
>TRBV5-6|12|TRBJ2-3|-|-
CASSGPTDTQYF
TGTGCCAGCTCTGGGCCCACAGATACGCAGTATTTT
>TRBV4-1|15|TRBJ1-1|-|once
CASSQDSTGQREAFF
TGCGCCAGCAGCCAAGATAGTACAGGGCAACGCGAAGCTTTCTTT
>TRBV5-1|15|TRBJ2-5|TRBD2|-
CASSFLAGGIETQYF
TGCGCCAGCAGCTTCCTAGCGGGAGGGATAGAGACCCAGTACTTC
>TRBV11-2|17|TRBJ2-7|TRBD2|-
CASSDLRLAGVSYEQYF
TGTGCCAGCAGCGACCTAAGATTAGCGGGAGTCTCCTACGAGCAGTACTTC
>TRBV4-1|21|TRBJ1-5|-|-
CASSMRAPGRGFIRSNQPQHF
TGCGCCAGCAGCATGAGAGCCCCGGGCCGAGGGTTTATTCGGAGCAATCAGCCCCAGCATTTT
>TRBV7-9|17|TRBJ2-1|TRBD2|-
CASSSTPRLAGFGEQFF
TGTGCCAGCAGCTCCACACCGAGACTAGCGGGATTTGGGGAGCAGTTCTTC
>TRBV5-1|15|TRBJ2-5|-|-
CASSLVGGGLETQYF
TGCGCCAGCAGCTTGGTTGGAGGGGGCTTGGAGACCCAGTACTTC
>TRBV24-1|13|TRBJ2-7|-|once
CATISPSPYEQYF
TGTGCCACCATATCCCCCAGTCCCTACGAGCAGTACTTC
>TRBV10-1|13|TRBJ2-1|TRBD1|few
CASSQTGYNEQFF
TGCGCCAGCAGTCAGACAGGGTACAATGAGCAGTTCTTC
>TRBV7-2|15|TRBJ1-4|-|-
CASSFYSSTNEKLFF
TGTGCCAGCAGCTTCTACAGCTCAACTAATGAAAAACTGTTTTTT
>TRBV6-5|15|TRBJ2-2|-|-
CAVARRAMNTGELFF
TGTGCTGTGGCGAGGAGGGCCATGAACACCGGGGAGCTGTTTTTT
>TRBV3-1/TRBV3-2|15|TRBJ2-1|-|-
CASSLVSGSYNEQFF
TGTGCCAGCAGCCTCGTTAGCGGCTCCTACAATGAGCAGTTCTTC
>TRBV18|12|TRBJ2-7|-|-
CASGLGRYEQYF
TGTGCCAGCGGATTAGGGAGGTACGAGCAGTACTTC
>TRBV11-2|16|TRBJ2-1|TRBD2|-
CASNPGGTSGSNEQFF
TGTGCCAGCAACCCGGGGGGGACTAGCGGGAGTAATGAGCAGTTCTTC
>TRBV28|15|TRBJ1-4|-|-
CASSFQTAAKEKLFF
TGTGCCAGCAGTTTCCAGACAGCAGCAAAGGAAAAACTGTTTTTT
>TRBV27|16|TRBJ2-3|TRBD2|-
CASRGLGLAGVDTQYF
TGTGCCAGCAGGGGACTGGGACTAGCGGGAGTAGATACGCAGTATTTT